The T cell receptor (beta chain) described here comes from a study of vaccination and CD4 T cells after COVID-19. Study in general: PCR on nasal swabs identified SARS-CoV-2 in convalescent patients, of whom nine were mild and one severe. Overlapping spike pools from SARS-CoV-2 and HCoV-NL63, HCoV-OC43 and HCoV-229E served as culture stimuli.

Comments on this clonotype: Its specificity is unknown.

Treatment reported: roughly 11-day PBMC culture with coronavirus spike peptide pools or control peptides (ViraFEST assay). The CDR3 runs to 14 residues. V lost 6 bases and J lost 10, with 16 bases in between. Broader study findings: For convalescent patients, a median 86.3% of reactive clones surfaced exclusively after vaccination.

Cultured CD4+ T-cell DNA underwent Oncomine TCR Beta short-read sequencing. Cultures of CD4+ T cells served as the source for extracting genomic DNA. MiXCR, applied by TCRdb to the PCR reads, yields one record per CDR3 protein. The sample carries some 25,000 distinct CDR3 sequences, 45% to 50% recorded once. This receptor was identified in a human donor who had recovered from COVID-19. Source material: CD4+ T cells from blood, cultured in vitro. This chain uses TRBV12-3 or TRBV12-4 with TRBJ1-6; D is unclear. The CDR3 region has the DNA TGTGCCAGCAGGTTTACAATTTCTAGCTCACCCCTCCACTTT. Translation: CASRFTISSSPLHF.